This T cell receptor beta chain is drawn from a study of blood T cell repertoires in COVID-19. Methods used by the authors: Amplified reference gene primers provided the basis for estimating nucleated cell counts. This table comes from immunoSEQ multiplex PCR, and its TCRdb copy is limited to in-frame clones, with some not included. That table gives V, J and clone size, and the DNA gave D and trimming. Of 150,000 or so clones listed, 83% are singletons. This CDR3 has 14 residues. J gave up 2 bases and V 3 bases, and 1 base lay outside the gene matches. The V gene's germline CDR1 is KGHSH and CDR2 LQKENI.

The TCR was taken from a woman aged 60 to 75 with COVID-19, enrolled during active disease. Specimen: peripheral blood. The chain recombines TRBV18 with TRBJ1-2, with 9 bases matching TRBD1. The CDR3 spells CASSPGTGNYGYTF. Written as DNA, the CDR3 is TGTGCCAGCTCACCCGGGACAGGGAACTATGGCTACACCTTC. Filled out from reference TRBV18 and TRBJ1-2, the complete variable domain reads NAGVMQNPRHLVRRRGQEARLRCSPMKGHSHVYWYRQLPEEGLKFMVYLQKENIIDESGMPKERFSAEFPKEGPSILRIQQVVRGDSAAYFCASSPGTGNYGYTFGSGTRLTVV.